This passage covers 26 T cell receptor beta chains from one sample sequenced in a study of T cells in localized non-small cell lung cancer. TCRdb's copy holds only in-frame clones and misses some; the assay was immunoSEQ multiplex PCR. The sample has 700 to 850 clones; approximately 24% are singletons. The specimen was lung tumor tissue, collected before any cancer treatment. These receptors were collected from a female donor of 60 years or more with stage I lung adenocarcinoma.

The chain combines TRBV19 with TRBJ2-1, with a possible D match to TRBD2 (7 bases). The CDR3 has 15 residues. Germline assignment: CDR1 LNHDA and CDR2 SQIVND (reference sequence). Trimming took 6 bases from V and 8 from J, leaving 20 bases between them. In nucleotides, the CDR3 is TGTGCCAGTAGCGGGGGGCAGATGCTCACACATGAGCAGTTCTTC. Its translation is CASSGGQMLTHEQFF.

The sample holds a few counts of this clone. The rearrangement joins TRBV11-3 to TRBJ1-1; TRBD1 matches 8 bases. The CDR3 totals 15 residues. The germline CDR1 and CDR2 sequences are SGHNT and YENEEA. The V and J ends lost 1 base and 0 bases, in that order; junction bases with no gene match: 1. CDR3 sequence (DNA): TGTGCCAGCAGCTTAGGGACAGGGCTGAACACTGAAGCTTTCTTT. Protein product: CASSLGTGLNTEAFF.

The gene calls are TRBV6-7 and TRBJ1-1; tentative D call: TRBD1 (6 bases). TRBV6-7 is an ORF; its function is uncertain. The CDR3 loop spans 11 amino acids. V was trimmed by 7 bases and J by 8 bases, leaving 11 bases between them. This CDR3 reads CASNMGTEAFF. CDR3 nucleotides: TGTGCCAGCAACATGGGGACAGAAGCTTTCTTT.

The chain combines TRBV12-5 with TRBJ2-7, with 7 positions matching TRBD2. With V trimmed by 7 bases and J by 6 bases, 12 bases remained unmatched. Germline V lookup: CDR1 LGHNT, CDR2 FRNRAP. This CDR3 is built from 14 residues. The DNA of the CDR3 is TGTGCTAGTGCCCGCGGGGACGGGGGGATCGAGCAGTACGTC. Its translation is CASARGDGGIEQYV.

In its sample, this clone is medium-sized. V is TRBV11-3 and J is TRBJ2-5; 15 positions match TRBD2. The CDR3 covers 16 residues. V gave up 5 bases and J gave up 5 bases; unmatched junction bases: 6. Germline-derived CDR1 and CDR2 are SGHNT and YENEEA. CDR3 amino acids: CASSLEGTSGRETQYF. DNA of the CDR3: TGTGCCAGCAGCCTCGAGGGGACTAGCGGGAGGGAGACCCAGTACTTC. Supplemented by reference TRBV11-3 and TRBJ2-5, the full variable domain reads EAGVVQSPRYKIIEKKQPVAFWCNPISGHNTLYWYLQNLGQGPELLIRYENEEAVDDSQLPKDRFSAERLKGVDSTLKIQPAELGDSAVYLCASSLEGTSGRETQYFGPGTRLLVL.

This clone was observed a handful of times. The J gene is TRBJ2-2, the V gene TRBV9, with TRBD2 matching 10 bases. The CDR3 is 16 residues long. Trimming removed 2 bases from V and 8 bases from J; junction bases left unmatched: 9. The germline CDR1 and CDR2 sequences are SGDLS and YYNGEE. CDR3 coding DNA: TGTGCCAGCAGCGTGCCAAGCGGGAGGGACTTGGGGGAGCTGTTTTTT. Amino acids: CASSVPSGRDLGELFF.

This chain uses TRBV19 with TRBJ1-5; D unclear. The CDR3 extends over 14 amino acids. Germline-derived CDR1 and CDR2 are LNHDA and SQIVND (reference sequence). V was cut by 4 bases and J by 3 bases, with 10 bases left in between. The CDR3 coding sequence is TGTGCCAGTAGTAATGAACGGCCCAATCAGCCCCAGCATTTT. Translation gives CASSNERPNQPQHF.

CDR3 sequence reads: CASSLAGTGSEKLFF. As DNA, the CDR3 is TGCGCCAGCAGCTTGGCCGGGACAGGGAGTGAAAAACTGTTTTTT. This chain connects TRBV5-1 to TRBJ1-4, with 9 bases lining up with TRBD1. CDR1 is SGHRS and CDR2 is YFSETQ in the germline V gene. The CDR3 extends over 15 amino acids. V shed 0 bases and J 7 bases; nucleotides not matched to a gene: 4.

In its sample, this clone ranks as large. CDR3 protein: CASTEGAGNTEAFF. For the CDR3, the DNA is TGTGCCAGCACTGAGGGGGCTGGGAACACTGAAGCTTTCTTT. The chain couples TRBV11-3 to TRBJ1-1, with 7 nucleotides matching TRBD1. The CDR3 totals 14 residues. In germline, CDR1 is SGHNT, CDR2 YENEEA. Germline trimming cut 7 bases from V and 1 base from J; bases unmatched to any gene: 6.

This clone came up a few times. The rearrangement uses TRBV6-8 and TRBJ2-6; D perhaps matches TRBD2 (6 bases). The CDR3 loop spans 15 amino acids. Trimming cost V 5 bases and J 0 bases, with 8 bases left between them. The germline V gene encodes CDR1 MNHGY and CDR2 SAAAGT. CDR3 nucleotide sequence: TGTGCCAGCAGTGACGGGGGCTCTGGGGCCAACGTCCTGACTTTC. This codes for CASSDGGSGANVLTF.

The V gene is TRBV10-3, the J gene TRBJ1-2; D uncertain. The CDR3 runs 12 residues. Germline lookup yields CDR1 ENHRY and CDR2 SYGVKD. V was shortened by 3 bases and J by 2 bases, with 4 bases between the two germline ends. CDR3: CAISEQNYGYTF. The CDR3 DNA is TGTGCCATCAGTGAACAGAACTATGGCTACACCTTC.

The chain carries TRBV14 and TRBJ2-7; D possibly corresponds to TRBD1 (6 bases). Germline-derived CDR1 and CDR2 are SGHDN and FVKESK. This CDR3 has 14 residues. The V gene lost 2 bases and the J gene lost 12 bases, with 20 bases spanning the gap. The CDR3 here is CASSQSGVRDTPYF. The CDR3 coding sequence is TGTGCCAGCAGCCAATCAGGTGTACGGGACACACCGTACTTC.

Turning to this clone: One end of the junction does not line up with germline, which may come from a read error. This chain connects TRBV6-8 to TRBJ2-3; D not certain. The CDR3 sequence is 14 residues long. Germline CDR1 is MNHGY and CDR2 is SAAAGT. CDR3 in DNA: TGTGCCAGCAGTGACTCGACTAGCACAGATACGCAGTATTTT. Protein sequence: CASSDSTSTDTQYF.

This clone is large. The V call is TRBV11-3, the J call TRBJ1-1; D not certain. CDR1 SGHNT and CDR2 YENEEA come from the germline V gene. This CDR3 contains 17 residues. V was cut by 1 base and J by 0 bases, with 15 bases left in between. In nucleotides, the CDR3 is TGTGCCAGCAGCTTAGGCGGCCTGAGTAACCTGAACACTGAAGCTTTCTTT. It is translated as CASSLGGLSNLNTEAFF. Combining the CDR3 with reference TRBV11-3 and TRBJ1-1 gives the whole variable domain EAGVVQSPRYKIIEKKQPVAFWCNPISGHNTLYWYLQNLGQGPELLIRYENEEAVDDSQLPKDRFSAERLKGVDSTLKIQPAELGDSAVYLCASSLGGLSNLNTEAFFGQGTRLTVV.

The chain combines TRBV11-3 with TRBJ1-3; 8 bases are a match to TRBD1. The trim removed 5 bases at V and 0 bases at J, leaving 3 bases unmatched. Germline V lookup: CDR1 SGHNT, CDR2 YENEEA. The CDR3 sequence is 15 residues long. CDR3 protein: CASSLTGGSGNTIYF. Written as DNA, the CDR3 is TGTGCCAGCAGCCTAACAGGGGGCTCTGGAAACACCATATATTTT.

The chain joins TRBV18 to TRBJ2-1; D unresolved. V lost 3 bases to trimming and J lost 0 bases, with 6 bases between them. The CDR3 has 14 residues. The germline gives CDR1 KGHSH, CDR2 LQKENI. The CDR3 loop is CASSPDLSYNEQFF. CDR3 sequence (DNA): TGTGCCAGCTCACCGGACCTCTCCTACAATGAGCAGTTCTTC.

This clone was counted a few times. The chain has TRBV11-3 and TRBJ1-3, with a weak D call TRBD1 (5 bases). The V gene's germline CDR1 is SGHNT and CDR2 YENEEA. The CDR3 is 18 amino acids. V was shortened by 5 bases and J by 0 bases, with 20 bases between the two germline ends. As DNA, the CDR3 is TGTGCCAGCAGCCAAGTAGGATCAGGGCAGAGCTCTGGAAACACCATATATTTT. Residues: CASSQVGSGQSSGNTIYF.

By share of the sample, this clone is large. The genes are TRBV9 and TRBJ1-2; D gene unclear. This CDR3 contains 14 residues. V lost 5 bases and J lost 4, with 15 bases in between. CDR1 is SGDLS and CDR2 is YYNGEE in the germline V gene. The CDR3 DNA reads as TGTGCCAGCAGTGAAACTGCCCAGGTCTATGGCTACACCTTC. Translated: CASSETAQVYGYTF.

This clone has more than one count but fewer than ten. The junction departs from the called germline gene at one end, perhaps through a read error. CDR3 sequence: CASSDSGANVLTF. The CDR3 coding sequence is TGTGCCAGCAGTGACTCTGGGGCCAACGTCCTGACTTTC. This chain joins TRBV6-8 and TRBJ2-6; D is unclear. The CDR3 spans 13 residues. CDR1 MNHGY and CDR2 SAAAGT come from the germline V gene.

V and J are TRBV11-3 and TRBJ1-4, with D tentatively TRBD1 (6 bases). V was clipped by 5 bases and J by 2 bases, with 12 bases between them. Germline lookup yields CDR1 SGHNT and CDR2 YENEEA. The CDR3 loop spans 15 amino acids. CDR3 sequence: CASSRRGETNEKLFF. The CDR3 bases are TGTGCCAGCAGCCGCAGGGGCGAGACTAATGAAAAACTGTTTTTT. The full variable domain, with the rest looked up from reference TRBV11-3 and TRBJ1-4, is EAGVVQSPRYKIIEKKQPVAFWCNPISGHNTLYWYLQNLGQGPELLIRYENEEAVDDSQLPKDRFSAERLKGVDSTLKIQPAELGDSAVYLCASSRRGETNEKLFFGSGTQLSVL.

The gene calls are TRBV5-1 and TRBJ2-3; D remains unclear. Between the trimmed V and J ends, which lost 4 bases and 0 bases, there was a span of 12 bases. The CDR3 has 15 amino acids. Looked up from germline, CDR1 is SGHRS and CDR2 is YFSETQ. In nucleotides, the CDR3 is TGCGCCAGCAGCCTTGGCTGGGCTAGCACAGATACGCAGTATTTT. It specifies CASSLGWASTDTQYF.

The chain carries TRBV25-1 and TRBJ2-1; possible D gene TRBD1, 6 bases. This CDR3 region has 14 residues. V gave up 3 bases and J gave up 4 bases, with 10 bases separating them. Germline V lookup: CDR1 MGHDK, CDR2 SYGVNS. This chain's CDR3 is CASSEGRGYNEQFF. The CDR3 DNA sequence: TGTGCCAGCAGTGAGGGCAGGGGTTACAATGAGCAGTTCTTC.

This chain links TRBV6-8 with TRBJ1-4; D unresolved. The CDR3 has 12 amino acids. Between the trimmed V and J ends, which lost 6 bases and 3 bases, there was a span of 5 bases. The germline V gene has CDR1 MNHGY and CDR2 SAAAGT. This chain's CDR3 is CASRNPNEKLFF. The DNA for the CDR3 is TGTGCCAGCAGGAACCCTAATGAAAAACTGTTTTTT.

The V and J genes are TRBV30 and TRBJ2-7, with a tentative D call TRBD2 (6 bases). The CDR3 spans 14 residues. Germline-derived CDR1 and CDR2 are GTSNPN and SVGIG (reference sequence). Between the trimmed V and J ends, which lost 4 bases and 12 bases, there was a span of 25 bases. The CDR3 protein is CAWKEIGDLRSGYF. Written as DNA, the CDR3 is TGTGCCTGGAAAGAGATAGGCGACTTGCGTAGCGGGTACTTC.

This clone came up a few times. The J gene is TRBJ1-1, the V gene TRBV5-1; 8 bases fit TRBD1. Germline V gene lookup returns CDR1 SGHRS and CDR2 YFSETQ. This CDR3 is 14 amino acids long. V shed 0 bases, J shed 4 bases, and the junction held 2 bases outside the gene matches. The DNA of the CDR3 is TGCGCCAGCAGCTTGGGACAGGGGTTCACTGAAGCTTTCTTT. It is translated as CASSLGQGFTEAFF.

This clone was picked up one time. The chain couples TRBV5-1 to TRBJ2-2; 7 positions agree with TRBD1. Germline assignment: CDR1 SGHRS and CDR2 YFSETQ. Trimming took 1 base from V and 2 from J; bases not matched to a gene: 5. The CDR3 spans 16 residues. CDR3 protein: CASSLRAGGNTGELFF. CDR3 nucleotides: TGCGCCAGCAGCTTGAGGGCAGGGGGTAACACCGGGGAGCTGTTTTTT. Combining the CDR3 with reference TRBV5-1 and TRBJ2-2 gives the whole variable domain KAGVTQTPRYLIKTRGQQVTLSCSPISGHRSVSWYQQTPGQGLQFLFEYFSETQRNKGNFPGRFSGRQFSNSRSEMNVSTLELGDSALYLCASSLRAGGNTGELFFGEGSRLTVL.